The 2 T cell receptor beta chains listed next were all sequenced from one sample in a study of T cells in Graves' hyperthyroidism and ophthalmopathy. The investigators amplified TCR beta CDR3 regions from RNA transcripts. A first-round RT-PCR of the TCR CDR3 used the HTBI primer set. MiXCR, run by TCRdb on the multiplex PCR reads, gives a single entry per CDR3 protein. The table lists hundreds of thousands of distinct CDR3 sequences, roughly 14% of them singletons, with more than 4.5% in the top ten. Sample: blood. Source of these receptors: a woman aged 25 to 39 with Graves' hyperthyroidism that later progressed to Graves' ophthalmopathy.

This clonotype showed up many times. This chain connects TRBV7-3 to TRBJ2-1; D is unresolved. CDR3 size: 15 residues. Germline CDR1 reads SGHTA; CDR2 reads FQGTGA. The ends were cut back, 1 base at V and 10 bases at J, with 17 bases in the middle. CDR3 amino acids: CASSLNGPSQGEQFF. CDR3 DNA: TGTGCCAGCAGCTTAAACGGGCCAAGTCAAGGGGAGCAGTTCTTC.

This clonotype was counted a few times. This rearrangement joins TRBV18 to TRBJ2-7; D gene uncertain. The V end lost 3 bases, the J end lost 2 bases, and 14 bases lay between the germline ends. The germline CDR1 and CDR2 sequences are KGHSH and LQKENI. The CDR3 contains 15 residues. CDR3 protein: CASSPGATAAYEQYF. In DNA, the CDR3 is TGTGCCAGCTCACCCGGAGCCACAGCCGCCTACGAGCAGTACTTC.